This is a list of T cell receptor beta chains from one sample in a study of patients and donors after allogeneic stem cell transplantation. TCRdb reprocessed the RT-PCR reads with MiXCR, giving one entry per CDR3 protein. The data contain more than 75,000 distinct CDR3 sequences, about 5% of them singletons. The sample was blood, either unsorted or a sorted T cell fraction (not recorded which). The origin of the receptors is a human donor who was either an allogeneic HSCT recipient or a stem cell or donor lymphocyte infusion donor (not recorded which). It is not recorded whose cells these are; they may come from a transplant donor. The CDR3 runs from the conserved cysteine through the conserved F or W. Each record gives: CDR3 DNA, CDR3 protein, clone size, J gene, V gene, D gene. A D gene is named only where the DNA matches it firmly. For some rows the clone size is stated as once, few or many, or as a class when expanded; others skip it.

cdr3_nt: TGTGCCAGCAGTTCCTTAGCGGGAGGGCCGCAAGAGACCCAGTACTTC
cdr3_aa: CASSSLAGGPQETQYF
clone_size: many
j_call: TRBJ2-5
v_call: TRBV6-5
d_call: TRBD2

cdr3_nt: TGTGCCAGCAGCCCCGAGTACAGTCAAGAGACCCAGTACTTC
cdr3_aa: CASSPEYSQETQYF
clone_size: many
j_call: TRBJ2-5
v_call: TRBV9
d_call: NA

cdr3_nt: TGTGCCAGCAGCGTCCCGGGACATAAGAACACTGAAGCTTTCTTT
cdr3_aa: CASSVPGHKNTEAFF
clone_size: many
j_call: TRBJ1-1
v_call: TRBV11-1
d_call: NA

cdr3_nt: TGCAGTGCTACCCAGGGGGGTTTGAACACTGAAGCTTTCTTT
cdr3_aa: CSATQGGLNTEAFF
clone_size: few
j_call: TRBJ1-1
v_call: TRBV20-1
d_call: TRBD1

cdr3_nt: TGTGCCAGCAGCTCAAGACTAGCGGGATCCACAGATACGCAGTATTTT
cdr3_aa: CASSSRLAGSTDTQYF
clone_size: many
j_call: TRBJ2-3
v_call: TRBV5-4
d_call: TRBD2

cdr3_nt: TGCGCCAGCAGCTTGGGACTAGCGGGAGGAACCGGGGAGCTGTTTTTT
cdr3_aa: CASSLGLAGGTGELFF
clone_size: many
j_call: TRBJ2-2
v_call: TRBV5-1
d_call: TRBD2

cdr3_nt: TGTGCCAGCAGTGGCTGGGGGACCCTTAACTATGGCTACACCTTC
cdr3_aa: CASSGWGTLNYGYTF
clone_size: many
j_call: TRBJ1-2
v_call: TRBV28
d_call: NA

cdr3_nt: TGTGCCAGCAGGGGACAGGGGGCTGGAGATACGCAGTATTTT
cdr3_aa: CASRGQGAGDTQYF
clone_size: many
j_call: TRBJ2-3
v_call: TRBV28
d_call: TRBD1

cdr3_nt: TGTGCCAGTAGTATTACCTTGGGAACCGGGGAGCTGTTTTTT
cdr3_aa: CASSITLGTGELFF
clone_size: many
j_call: TRBJ2-2
v_call: TRBV19
d_call: NA

cdr3_nt: TGCAGTGCTAGGCCTCAAATAGCGGGAGCAATTAGCACAGATACGCAGTATTTT
cdr3_aa: CSARPQIAGAISTDTQYF
clone_size: many
j_call: TRBJ2-3
v_call: TRBV20-1
d_call: TRBD2

cdr3_nt: TGCAGTGCTAGTAACAGGGGAGCTGGCTACACCTTC
cdr3_aa: CSASNRGAGYTF
clone_size: medium-sized
j_call: TRBJ1-2
v_call: TRBV20-1
d_call: TRBD1

cdr3_nt: TGCGCCAGCAGCCTAACTAGCGGGGGGATGTATAGCACAGATACGCAGTATTTT
cdr3_aa: CASSLTSGGMYSTDTQYF
clone_size: many
j_call: TRBJ2-3
v_call: TRBV5-1
d_call: TRBD2

cdr3_nt: TGTGCCAGCAGCCCAAGGGGGCGGCGGGAGGTGGTAGGCGAGCAGTACTTC
cdr3_aa: CASSPRGRREVVGEQYF
clone_size: NA
j_call: TRBJ2-7
v_call: TRBV3-1
d_call: NA

cdr3_nt: TGTGCCAGCAGTTCCGGGACAGGAGCCTACGAGCAGTACTTC
cdr3_aa: CASSSGTGAYEQYF
clone_size: many
j_call: TRBJ2-7
v_call: TRBV12-3/TRBV12-4
d_call: TRBD1

cdr3_nt: TGTGCCAGCAGTTCGACGGGACAGGGGGCTAAGGAGCAGTACTTC
cdr3_aa: CASSSTGQGAKEQYF
clone_size: many
j_call: TRBJ2-7
v_call: TRBV28
d_call: TRBD1

cdr3_nt: TGCGCCAGCACACGCCGAGGGATCAGCTCCTATAATTCACCCCTCCACTTT
cdr3_aa: CASTRRGISSYNSPLHF
clone_size: NA
j_call: TRBJ1-6
v_call: TRBV5-1
d_call: NA

cdr3_nt: TGTGCCAGCAGCTTCGAATCTGGAAACACCATATATTTT
cdr3_aa: CASSFESGNTIYF
clone_size: many
j_call: TRBJ1-3
v_call: TRBV7-8
d_call: NA

cdr3_nt: TGTGCCATCAGTGTAGGAGCCTCCTTGAAGGGCTACACCTTC
cdr3_aa: CAISVGASLKGYTF
clone_size: NA
j_call: TRBJ1-2
v_call: TRBV10-3
d_call: NA

cdr3_nt: TGTGCCAGCAGCCAAGTAGGGGGCATGGAAGCTTTCTTT
cdr3_aa: CASSQVGGMEAFF
clone_size: NA
j_call: TRBJ1-1
v_call: TRBV3-1
d_call: TRBD1

cdr3_nt: TGTGCCAGCAGCTTAAGCGGGGCGGGGGGCACAGATACGCAGTATTTT
cdr3_aa: CASSLSGAGGTDTQYF
clone_size: many
j_call: TRBJ2-3
v_call: TRBV7-2
d_call: TRBD2

cdr3_nt: TGCGCCAGCAGCCAAGTACGGTTGGGACAGGGAAGCTACGAGCAGTACTTC
cdr3_aa: CASSQVRLGQGSYEQYF
clone_size: NA
j_call: TRBJ2-7
v_call: TRBV4-1
d_call: TRBD1

cdr3_nt: TGTGCCAGCAGCTTAGGTCCGATCTCTGGAAACACCATATATTTT
cdr3_aa: CASSLGPISGNTIYF
clone_size: many
j_call: TRBJ1-3
v_call: TRBV7-6
d_call: NA

cdr3_nt: TGTGCCAGCAGCTTACTCGCCCGGACGGTGAACACTGAAGCTTTCTTT
cdr3_aa: CASSLLARTVNTEAFF
clone_size: NA
j_call: TRBJ1-1
v_call: TRBV28
d_call: NA

cdr3_nt: TGTGCCAGCAGAAAGGGGACAGGCGCACTGGGTACGCAGTATTTT
cdr3_aa: CASRKGTGALGTQYF
clone_size: many
j_call: TRBJ2-3
v_call: TRBV12-3/TRBV12-4
d_call: TRBD1

cdr3_nt: TGTGCCAGCAGCCCCCAGACAGGGGACCATTCACCCCTCCACTTT
cdr3_aa: CASSPQTGDHSPLHF
clone_size: NA
j_call: TRBJ1-6
v_call: TRBV9
d_call: TRBD1

cdr3_nt: TGTGCCAGCAGCTCCGATTCGACAGCAACGTATAATTCACCCCTCCACTTT
cdr3_aa: CASSSDSTATYNSPLHF
clone_size: many
j_call: TRBJ1-6
v_call: TRBV6-2/TRBV6-3
d_call: NA

cdr3_nt: TGTGCCACTGAAATGCGGGGGTCGGGGACCCAGTACTTC
cdr3_aa: CATEMRGSGTQYF
clone_size: NA
j_call: TRBJ2-5
v_call: TRBV19
d_call: TRBD2

cdr3_nt: TGCAGTGCTAGAAGGTGGGACACCCAGACCTACGAGCAGTACTTC
cdr3_aa: CSARRWDTQTYEQYF
clone_size: NA
j_call: TRBJ2-7
v_call: TRBV20-1
d_call: NA

cdr3_nt: TGCGCCAGCAGCTTGGGACAGAGCTCCTACAATGAGCAGTTCTTC
cdr3_aa: CASSLGQSSYNEQFF
clone_size: medium-sized
j_call: TRBJ2-1
v_call: TRBV5-1
d_call: NA

cdr3_nt: TGCAGTGCTGGTCGTTTTGAGCAGTTCTTC
cdr3_aa: CSAGRFEQFF
clone_size: many
j_call: TRBJ2-1
v_call: TRBV20-1
d_call: NA

cdr3_nt: TGCAGTGCTAGAGATGTTTCCAGGGTACGGGATGGCTACACCTTC
cdr3_aa: CSARDVSRVRDGYTF
clone_size: few
j_call: TRBJ1-2
v_call: TRBV20-1
d_call: NA

cdr3_nt: TGTGCCAGCAGCTTAGTTGCGGGGGGGCTCGAGACCCAGTACTTC
cdr3_aa: CASSLVAGGLETQYF
clone_size: many
j_call: TRBJ2-5
v_call: TRBV7-2
d_call: TRBD2

cdr3_nt: TGCGCCAGCAGCCAAGACCTGTGGACACAAAGCTATGGCTACACCTTC
cdr3_aa: CASSQDLWTQSYGYTF
clone_size: many
j_call: TRBJ1-2
v_call: TRBV4-1
d_call: NA

cdr3_nt: TGCAGCGTTGAAGCTGAGGGCCTCTACGAGCAGTACTTC
cdr3_aa: CSVEAEGLYEQYF
clone_size: many
j_call: TRBJ2-7
v_call: TRBV29-1
d_call: NA

cdr3_nt: TGCGCCAGCAGCCAAATTCTTATTGGGGGCTACACCTTC
cdr3_aa: CASSQILIGGYTF
clone_size: NA
j_call: TRBJ1-2
v_call: TRBV4-1
d_call: NA

cdr3_nt: TGTGCCAGCAGTTTCGGGTGGCCGGACCCCCGGATGTACGAGCAGTACTTC
cdr3_aa: CASSFGWPDPRMYEQYF
clone_size: many
j_call: TRBJ2-7
v_call: TRBV28
d_call: NA

cdr3_nt: TGCAGTGCGGACGTCCAGGGGGAGACCCAGTACTTC
cdr3_aa: CSADVQGETQYF
clone_size: many
j_call: TRBJ2-5
v_call: TRBV20-1
d_call: NA

cdr3_nt: TGTGCCAGCAGCTCCCCCGGGACAGGAATCTATGGCTACACCTTC
cdr3_aa: CASSSPGTGIYGYTF
clone_size: NA
j_call: TRBJ1-2
v_call: TRBV28
d_call: TRBD1

cdr3_nt: TGCAGTGCTAGGACTACAGGGGACGAGAACACTGAAGCTTTCTTT
cdr3_aa: CSARTTGDENTEAFF
clone_size: many
j_call: TRBJ1-1
v_call: TRBV20-1
d_call: TRBD1

cdr3_nt: TGTGCCACCAGCTCCTCCGGGTTACTGCGGACTGAAGCTTTCTTT
cdr3_aa: CATSSSGLLRTEAFF
clone_size: NA
j_call: TRBJ1-1
v_call: TRBV15
d_call: NA

cdr3_nt: TGCGCCAGCAGCCCCAGGGTCAAGGCGACTAATGAAAAACTGTTTTTT
cdr3_aa: CASSPRVKATNEKLFF
clone_size: many
j_call: TRBJ1-4
v_call: TRBV4-1
d_call: NA

cdr3_nt: TGTGCCAGCAGCTTAGCGGAATCGGGGGCAGCCGGGGCCAACGTCCTGACTTTC
cdr3_aa: CASSLAESGAAGANVLTF
clone_size: NA
j_call: TRBJ2-6
v_call: TRBV7-8
d_call: NA

cdr3_nt: TGCAGTGCTAGTTTGGGGGGCGGGGAGACCCAGTACTTC
cdr3_aa: CSASLGGGETQYF
clone_size: NA
j_call: TRBJ2-5
v_call: TRBV20-1
d_call: NA

cdr3_nt: TGTGCCAGCAGGAAAGCCGGGACAGCCATGTACTTC
cdr3_aa: CASRKAGTAMYF
clone_size: many
j_call: TRBJ2-7
v_call: TRBV3-1
d_call: TRBD1

cdr3_nt: TGCGCCAGCAGGAATTTAGAAAAAGGGGAAGATACGCAGTATTTT
cdr3_aa: CASRNLEKGEDTQYF
clone_size: NA
j_call: TRBJ2-3
v_call: TRBV5-1
d_call: NA

cdr3_nt: TGCAGTACGAACTTCAAACAGGGTCAGCCCCAGCATTTT
cdr3_aa: CSTNFKQGQPQHF
clone_size: many
j_call: TRBJ1-5
v_call: TRBV20-1
d_call: NA

cdr3_nt: TGTGCCAGTAGTATAGTTCCCGAGCAGTACTTC
cdr3_aa: CASSIVPEQYF
clone_size: many
j_call: TRBJ2-7
v_call: TRBV19
d_call: NA

cdr3_nt: TGTGCCACCAGTGATGGCCCTGGGGAGACCCAGTACTTC
cdr3_aa: CATSDGPGETQYF
clone_size: many
j_call: TRBJ2-5
v_call: TRBV24-1
d_call: NA

cdr3_nt: TGTGCCAGCAGTAACCCGATAAGGGACAGGGCCTACGAGCAGTACTTC
cdr3_aa: CASSNPIRDRAYEQYF
clone_size: many
j_call: TRBJ2-7
v_call: TRBV6-2/TRBV6-3
d_call: TRBD1

cdr3_nt: TGCAGCGTTGAACTGACGGGACAGGGAGAGCAGTACTTC
cdr3_aa: CSVELTGQGEQYF
clone_size: many
j_call: TRBJ2-7
v_call: TRBV29-1
d_call: TRBD1

cdr3_nt: TGTGCCACCAGTGAGACTGATACGTACCAAGAGACCCAGTACTTC
cdr3_aa: CATSETDTYQETQYF
clone_size: many
j_call: TRBJ2-5
v_call: TRBV24-1
d_call: NA

cdr3_nt: TGTGCCAGCAGTTTATTGCGCCGGGCCAGGGACACCGGGGAGCTGTTTTTT
cdr3_aa: CASSLLRRARDTGELFF
clone_size: NA
j_call: TRBJ2-2
v_call: TRBV27
d_call: NA

cdr3_nt: TGTGCCAGCACCCCCCGGGGCAGGGGGCGAATGAACACTGAAGCTTTCTTT
cdr3_aa: CASTPRGRGRMNTEAFF
clone_size: many
j_call: TRBJ1-1
v_call: TRBV6-2/TRBV6-3
d_call: TRBD1

cdr3_nt: TGTGCCAGCAGTGAATTTGACGCATCCTACGAGCAGTACTTC
cdr3_aa: CASSEFDASYEQYF
clone_size: many
j_call: TRBJ2-7
v_call: TRBV2
d_call: NA

cdr3_nt: TGTGCCAGCAGCTTAGGAAGCTTGGGGGAGACCCAGTACTTC
cdr3_aa: CASSLGSLGETQYF
clone_size: many
j_call: TRBJ2-5
v_call: TRBV7-6
d_call: NA